This TCR beta chain was captured by sequencing in a study of blood T cell repertoires in COVID-19. Original data processing: Using reference gene primer amplification, nucleated cell counts were estimated. TCRdb's copy holds only in-frame clones and misses some; the assay was immunoSEQ multiplex PCR. V, J and clone size are those of that table, while D and trimming were read from the DNA. Here the sample spans about 400,000 clones, approximately 84% being singletons. The CDR3 has 16 amino acids. The J segment lost 12 bases and the V segment lost 3 bases, leaving 8 bases of the junction unmatched. Germline V gene sequence: CDR1 KGHDR, CDR2 SFDVKD.

This sequence was found in a woman younger than 45 who had recovered from COVID-19. What was sequenced was PBMCs or T cells enriched from blood (not recorded which). The chain joins TRBV24-1 to TRBJ2-1; 15 nucleotides match TRBD2. The CDR3 is CATSDPGLAGGPWQFF. Written as DNA, the CDR3 is TGTGCCACCAGTGATCCCGGACTAGCGGGAGGGCCATGGCAGTTCTTC.